This T cell receptor beta chain was documented in a study of T cell repertoires in cytomegalovirus infection. The junction had 7 bases not matched to a gene; V was cut back by 2 bases and J by 0 bases. CDR3 length: 19 residues. The germline CDR1 and CDR2 sequences are SGHDT and YYEEEE. TCRdb reanalysed the reads using MiXCR and keeps one entry per CDR3 protein. The sample has hundreds of thousands of distinct CDR3 sequences; approximately 30% are singletons. Study-wide findings and caveats: The ex vivo response was dominated by HLA-C-restricted CMV-specific TCR beta clonotypes.

A remark on this clonotype: No antigen is known for it.

Sequenced here: cultured CD8+ T cells from PBMCs, sampled from culture after CMV antigen stimulation. The TCR was taken from a human donor in good health (CMV status not recorded). Some clones in this sample may be carry-over from other donors' samples. The chain combines TRBV5-6 with TRBJ2-3; TRBD2 matches at 15 bases. CDR3 residues: CASSFGGTSGRHSTDTQYF. The CDR3 region has the DNA TGTGCCAGCAGCTTTGGGGGGACTAGCGGGAGGCATAGCACAGATACGCAGTATTTT.